This T cell receptor beta chain was identified during a study of shared clonotypes between healthy human individuals. Study summary: Three plates each covered CD4 naive and memory; CD8 naive two, CD8 memory one.

Germline V gene lookup returns CDR1 MNHEY and CDR2 SMNVEV (reference sequence). The V end was cut by 0 bases, the J end by 4 bases, with 9 bases between. The CDR3 length is 14 residues. The protocol was immunoSEQ multiplex PCR, while the TCRdb copy is restricted to in-frame clones and leaves out a portion. The sample consists of 95,000 to 120,000 clones, about 62% of them appearing once. This chain links TRBV27 with TRBJ1-2, with D unresolved. Material: memory CD8+ T cells sorted from blood. Sample subset: CD45RO+ cells pooled with CCR7-negative TemRA cells. The receptor was isolated from a woman in her thirties in good health. CDR3 DNA: TGTGCCAGCAGTTTATCGGCCAGCTTCTATGGCTACACCTTC. Encoded protein: CASSLSASFYGYTF.